The TCR beta chain described here comes from a study of blood T cell repertoires in COVID-19. The junction had 2 bases not matched to a gene; V was cut back by 1 base and J by 3 bases. The CDR3 runs 15 residues. CDR1 is LGHNA and CDR2 is YSLEER in the germline V gene. Repertoires were generated with immunoSEQ multiplex PCR, while TCRdb's copy carries only in-frame clones and drops some. Among about 110,000 clones listed, approximately 82% were seen once. This clonotype originated in a woman of 80 years or more with acute or convalescent COVID-19. Input material: peripheral blood. The J gene is TRBJ2-1, the V gene TRBV4-3; 8 positions match TRBD2. Here the CDR3 DNA reads TGCGCCAGCAGCCAAGGGCTAGCGGGCTACAATGAGCAGTTCTTC. Translating gives CASSQGLAGYNEQFF.